This TCR beta chain is drawn from a study of blood T cell repertoires in COVID-19. Those enrolled, adults aged 18 to 89 years, came from about two dozen US areas. Cohorts were based on clinical histories the participants reported. In the authors' workflow: Estimates of nucleated cell counts were drawn from the amplification of reference gene primers. Profiled with immunoSEQ multiplex PCR; TCRdb holds only in-frame clones, not every one. That table furnishes V, J and clone size, whereas the DNA furnished D and trimming. Among about 200,000 clones listed, about 86% were seen once. Germline CDR1 SGDLS, CDR2 YYNGEE. The CDR3 length is 15 residues. Germline trimming cut 0 bases from V and 4 bases from J; bases unmatched to any gene: 6.

The TCR was taken from a woman aged 40 to 50 in a cohort exposed to, infected with or recovered from COVID-19 (not recorded which). The sequenced sample consisted of PBMCs or T cells enriched from blood (not recorded which). This chain joins TRBV9 and TRBJ2-5; TRBD2 agrees at 7 bases. The CDR3 bases are TGTGCCAGCAGCGTAGGGGCGGGAGTTCGAGAGACCCAGTACTTC. Its protein is CASSVGAGVRETQYF.